This record concerns one T cell receptor beta chain sequence. Its antigen is unknown. Using immunoSEQ multiplex PCR, the repertoire was profiled, and TCRdb retains in-frame clones only, with some absent. Among 75,000 to 95,000 clones listed, over 75% were seen once. The data belong to a study of OX40 agonist ivuxolimab in advanced cancers. Study-wide context: Participants could have had prior anti-PD-1, anti-PD-L1 or anti-CTLA-4 therapy, and approximately 40% had some. General study results and limits: Both CD4+ and CD8+ T cell populations in blood had undergone clonal expansion by week 6 at 0.1 to 3.0 mg/kg. CD8+ T cells (on average) carried more expanded clones than CD4+ T cells. In the 0.1-3.0 mg/kg groups, partial responders showed among the lowest expansion.

V was clipped by 4 bases and J by 4 bases; unmatched bases: 6. Germline V CDR1 and CDR2: SGHRS, YFSETQ. The CDR3 covers 16 residues. The sequence was collected from an adult with an advanced solid tumor such as melanoma, head and neck, liver or kidney cancer. The chain combines TRBV5-1 with TRBJ2-2, with 11 bases aligning to TRBD1. This specimen consisted of CD4+ or CD8+ T cells sorted from blood, obtained in a trial of the OX40 agonist ivuxolimab. CDR3 bases: TGCGCCAGCAGCGGCCAAGGACAGGGGGCCACCGGGGAGCTGTTTTTT. This translates into CASSGQGQGATGELFF.